This T cell receptor (beta chain) was captured in a study of CD8 T cells in Susac syndrome. Random hexamers primed reverse transcription of about 0.45 to 1 ug RNA. Amplification of TCR beta CDR3 was carried out by immunoSEQ multiplex PCR, which covered 54 Vbeta and 13 Jbeta segments. One entry per CDR3 protein, called by TCRdb with MiXCR from the immunoSEQ multiplex PCR reads. The sample has some 120,000 distinct CDR3 sequences; 85% to 95% are singletons. Germline-derived CDR1 and CDR2 are LGHDT and YNNKEL (reference sequence). The CDR3 is 15 amino acids. V dropped 0 bases and J dropped 9 bases, with 15 bases sitting between them. The table lists this clonotype with a count of one.

This chain joins TRBV3-1 and TRBJ2-1; D unclear. This receptor was obtained from a human donor in good health. What was sequenced was CD8+ T cells from PBMCs. The CDR3: CASSQEGQGLVEQFF. CDR3 DNA sequence: TGTGCCAGCAGCCAAGAAGGGCAAGGCCTGGTTGAGCAGTTCTTC.